This is a list of T cell receptor beta chains from one sample in a study of T cell responses to AZD1222 COVID-19 vaccine. Sequencing used immunoSEQ multiplex PCR; TCRdb keeps in-frame clones, though not all of them. The sample lists 57,000 or so clones; roughly 80% were seen once. The sample in question was peripheral blood, obtained 28 days after the second AZD1222 dose. These receptor sequences come from an adult who received the AZD1222 COVID-19 vaccine. CDR3s include the opening cysteine and the closing phenylalanine or tryptophan. The order of the fields is J gene, clone size, D gene, V gene, CDR3 DNA, CDR3 protein. The D gene is left open where the match is weak. Not all rows give a size; the values are once, few, many and, for expanded clones, a class.

>TRBJ2-2|few|TRBD1|TRBV5-1
TGCGCCAGCAGCGACAGGGAAGCCGCCGGGGAGCTGTTTTTT
CASSDREAAGELFF
>TRBJ2-7|few|NA|TRBV7-2
TGTGCCAGCAGCTTGACCGGATTAGCGGAGCAGTACTTC
CASSLTGLAEQYF
>TRBJ2-1|NA|TRBD2|TRBV13
TGTGCCAGCAGCCCCGGAGCGGGGAACAATGAGCAGTTCTTC
CASSPGAGNNEQFF
>TRBJ2-5|NA|NA|TRBV19
TGTGCCAGTAGTCTAAGGGGGGCTTCCCTTCAAGAGACCCAGTACTTC
CASSLRGASLQETQYF
>TRBJ2-3|NA|NA|TRBV6-4
TGTGCCAGCAGTTCCGGACAGGGAGGGGATACGCAGTATTTT
CASSSGQGGDTQYF
>TRBJ1-5|NA|TRBD1|TRBV10-1
TGCGCCAGGGGAGGGGGCGGACAGCCCCAGCATTTT
CARGGGGQPQHF
>TRBJ1-1|NA|NA|TRBV7-8
TGTGCCAGCAGCTTAGCAGCGGGAAACACTGAAGCTTTCTTT
CASSLAAGNTEAFF
>TRBJ2-7|NA|TRBD2|TRBV7-2
TGTGCCAGCAGCTGGGCGGCTAGCGGGTTTACCACCGAGCAGTACTTC
CASSWAASGFTTEQYF
>TRBJ2-3|NA|TRBD2|TRBV7-3
TGTGCCAGCAGCTCCCCAGGGAGAATAGGGAGGGGTACGCAGTATTTT
CASSSPGRIGRGTQYF
>TRBJ1-1|once|NA|TRBV3-1/TRBV3-2
TGTGCCAGCAGCCAAGTGAAGGGTGGAGCTTTCTTT
CASSQVKGGAFF
>TRBJ2-7|NA|NA|TRBV7-8
TGTGCCAGCAGCTTAGGGTCCCTGGGCTACGAGCAGTACTTC
CASSLGSLGYEQYF
>TRBJ2-5|NA|TRBD1|TRBV5-1
TGCGCCAGCAGCGTAGGACAGGGTCTGGAGACCCAGTACTTC
CASSVGQGLETQYF
>TRBJ1-1|NA|NA|TRBV5-1
TGCGCCAGCAGCTCGACAGGTTTGAACACTGAAGCTTTCTTT
CASSSTGLNTEAFF
>TRBJ2-3|NA|NA|TRBV15
TGTGCCACCAGCGGTCCTGTTGTCCCTGATACGCAGTATTTT
CATSGPVVPDTQYF
>TRBJ1-5|NA|NA|TRBV3-1/TRBV3-2
TGTGCCAGCAGCCAAGGCGCCCTGGGCGGTCAGCCCCAGCATTTT
CASSQGALGGQPQHF
>TRBJ1-1|NA|TRBD1|TRBV6-6
TGTGCCAGCAGGCCCTACAGGGGGCATGCTTTCTTT
CASRPYRGHAFF
>TRBJ1-5|NA|NA|TRBV19
TGTGCCAGTCAGCCGGGGACGGTCGCTTCGCCCCAGCATTTT
CASQPGTVASPQHF
>TRBJ2-7|NA|NA|TRBV15
TGTGCCACCAGCCAACTGGGGGGACTGGGCTCCTACGAGCAGTACTTC
CATSQLGGLGSYEQYF
>TRBJ2-7|NA|TRBD2|TRBV11-2
TGTGCCAGCAGCTTACTAGCGGGGCCTCCCTACGAGCAGTACTTC
CASSLLAGPPYEQYF
>TRBJ1-4|once|NA|TRBV19
TGTGCCAGTTCCCGGGATTCTAATGAAAAACTGTTTTTT
CASSRDSNEKLFF
>TRBJ2-2|NA|NA|TRBV4-1
TGCGCCAGCAGCCAAGATAAGGAGGGGGCTGGGCTGTTTTTT
CASSQDKEGAGLFF
>TRBJ1-2|few|NA|TRBV29-1
TGCAGCGTTGAGGGGATAGGGGGAGCCGGCTACACCTTC
CSVEGIGGAGYTF
>TRBJ2-7|NA|NA|TRBV12-3/TRBV12-4
TGTGCCAGCAGCCGCGGGACCTACGAGCAGTACTTC
CASSRGTYEQYF
>TRBJ2-2|NA|NA|TRBV3-1/TRBV3-2
TGTGCCAGCAGCCTCCCCGGGGGACCCTCGAACACCGGGGAGCTGTTTTTT
CASSLPGGPSNTGELFF
>TRBJ1-6|few|NA|TRBV5-6
TGTGCCAGCAGCTTGGGGAGGGTTTCACCCCTCCACTTT
CASSLGRVSPLHF
>TRBJ2-7|NA|NA|TRBV20-1
TGCAGTGCTAGCGGCAGCTACGAGCAGTACTTC
CSASGSYEQYF
>TRBJ1-6|NA|NA|TRBV3-1/TRBV3-2
TGTGCCAGCAGCCAAGGGGGGCTAGGGTCACCCCTCCACTTT
CASSQGGLGSPLHF
>TRBJ1-2|NA|NA|TRBV11-2
TGTGCCAGCAGCTTAGACAGGGGAGTGCTAGCCTTC
CASSLDRGVLAF
>TRBJ1-2|once|NA|TRBV5-1
TGCGCCAGCAGCAGGGAAGGGGTTAACTATGGCTACACCTTC
CASSREGVNYGYTF
>TRBJ1-1|NA|NA|TRBV6-5
TGTGCCAGCAAATTATACACTGAAGCTTTCTTT
CASKLYTEAFF
>TRBJ1-5|NA|TRBD1|TRBV27
TGTGCCAGCAGTTTATGGTACCCGGGACAGGGGGCCTTAATAAATCAGCCCCAGCATTTT
CASSLWYPGQGALINQPQHF
>TRBJ2-5|NA|NA|TRBV7-2
TGTGCCAGCAGCTTAGACAGAGAGACCCAGTACTTC
CASSLDRETQYF
>TRBJ2-3|NA|TRBD2|TRBV6-2/TRBV6-3
TGTGCCAGCAGACCTAGCCCCGGGGGGGCAGATACGCAGTATTTT
CASRPSPGGADTQYF
>TRBJ1-2|NA|NA|TRBV3-1/TRBV3-2
TGTGCCAGCAGCCAAGATGAGAGGGAGGGAGGAGCTAACTATGGCTACACCTTC
CASSQDEREGGANYGYTF
>TRBJ1-2|NA|TRBD1|TRBV6-4
TGTGCCAGCAGTCCTACAGGGGATAGAGGCTACACCTTC
CASSPTGDRGYTF
>TRBJ1-1|NA|NA|TRBV19
TGTGCCAGTAGTATAGATCCCGCAACTGAAGCTTTCTTT
CASSIDPATEAFF
>TRBJ2-5|NA|NA|TRBV12-3/TRBV12-4
TGTGCCAGCAGTTGGGACGGATCCGGGACCCAGTACTTC
CASSWDGSGTQYF
>TRBJ1-3|NA|TRBD1|TRBV6-6
TGTGCCAGCAGTTACTCGACAGGGCACTCTGGAAACACCATATATTTT
CASSYSTGHSGNTIYF
>TRBJ2-7|NA|NA|TRBV7-8
TGTGCCAGCAGCTTAGGTCGAGGGAGAGCCTACGAGCAGTACTTC
CASSLGRGRAYEQYF
>TRBJ1-2|NA|TRBD1|TRBV19
TGTGCCAGTACCCAGGGGGACAGTCTCTGGGGCTACACCTTC
CASTQGDSLWGYTF
>TRBJ2-1|once|NA|TRBV3-1/TRBV3-2
TGTGCCAGCAGCCAAGACGGAAACAATGAGCAGTTCTTC
CASSQDGNNEQFF
>TRBJ1-1|NA|TRBD1|TRBV6-1
TGTGCCAGCAGTGAAACAGGGGGAAACACTGAAGCTTTCTTT
CASSETGGNTEAFF
>TRBJ2-1|NA|NA|TRBV6-2/TRBV6-3
TGTGCCAGCAGCTCCCCAGGGGCTGTCTACAATGAGCAGTTCTTC
CASSSPGAVYNEQFF
>TRBJ2-6|NA|NA|TRBV19
TGTGCCAGTCAAGTGCCTGGGGCCAACGTCCTGACTTTC
CASQVPGANVLTF
>TRBJ1-1|NA|NA|TRBV5-1
TGCGCCAGCAGCTTGTCCGTGGCGGGGGACACTGAAGCTTTCTTT
CASSLSVAGDTEAFF
>TRBJ2-2|few|NA|TRBV7-3
TGTGCCAGCAGCTTTCAGCAAAACACCGGGGAGCTGTTTTTT
CASSFQQNTGELFF
>TRBJ2-7|once|NA|TRBV12-3/TRBV12-4
TGTGCCAGCAGTTTGGGGGGACCCTACGAGCAGTACTTC
CASSLGGPYEQYF
>TRBJ1-2|once|NA|TRBV19
TGTGCCAGTAGACTCGACAGCTCCTATGGCTACACCTTC
CASRLDSSYGYTF
>TRBJ2-5|NA|NA|TRBV5-1
TGCGCCAGCAGCCGAGCGTGGGGGTCCCAAGAGACCCAGTACTTC
CASSRAWGSQETQYF